The subject of this entry is one T cell receptor (beta chain). The CDR3 length is 13 residues. V lost 3 bases to trimming and J lost 5 bases, with 7 bases between them. The data belong to a study of blood T cells in healthy people across ages. The use of a sample-barcoded 5' primer and a J-beta primer mix characterized a second PCR of 7 to 11 cycles. Each CDR3 protein is one row after TCRdb ran MiXCR on the 5' RACE reads. The table includes hundreds of thousands of distinct CDR3 sequences, approximately 40% detected once. This TCR derives from a man older than 75 in good health. Sequences were obtained from blood. This chain joins TRBV12-3 or TRBV12-4 and TRBJ1-4; D is uncertain. The CDR3 bases are TGTGCCAGCAGTTTGGAAACCAATGAAAAACTGTTTTTT. Amino acid sequence: CASSLETNEKLFF.